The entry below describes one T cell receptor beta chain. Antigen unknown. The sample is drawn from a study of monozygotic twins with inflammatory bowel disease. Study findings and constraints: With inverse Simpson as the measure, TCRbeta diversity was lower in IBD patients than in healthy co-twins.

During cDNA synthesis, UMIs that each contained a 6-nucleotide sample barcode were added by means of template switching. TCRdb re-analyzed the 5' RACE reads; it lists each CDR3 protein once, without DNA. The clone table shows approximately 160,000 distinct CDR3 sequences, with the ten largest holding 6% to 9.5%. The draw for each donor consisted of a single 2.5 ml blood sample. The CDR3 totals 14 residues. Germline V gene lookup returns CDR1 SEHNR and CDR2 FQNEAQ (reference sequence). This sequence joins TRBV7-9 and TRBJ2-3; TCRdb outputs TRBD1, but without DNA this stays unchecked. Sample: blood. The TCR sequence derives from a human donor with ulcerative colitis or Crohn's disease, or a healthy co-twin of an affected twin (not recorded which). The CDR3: CASGWDQFTDTQYF.